Presented here are 10 T cell receptor beta chains from one specimen sequenced in a study of T cell responses to AZD1222 COVID-19 vaccine. The data were produced by immunoSEQ multiplex PCR, yet TCRdb's version contains in-frame clones alone and is incomplete. Here the sample spans under 150,000 clones, about 92% being singletons. The material was peripheral blood, obtained on day 0 of AZD1222 vaccination. The source of these receptors is an adult in good health.

This clone occurred once. The junction departs from the called germline gene at one end, perhaps through a read error. This chain uses TRBV10-3 with TRBJ1-5, with TRBD1 matching 10 bases. There are 16 residues in the CDR3. Germline V CDR1 and CDR2: ENHRY, SYGVKD. The CDR3 protein is CAISEAAGTGDQPQHF. The CDR3 region has the DNA TGTGCCATCAGTGAGGCGGCGGGGACAGGGGATCAGCCCCAACATTTT.

The rearrangement links TRBV27 to TRBJ2-3; 10 bases are shared with TRBD2. The germline gives CDR1 MNHEY, CDR2 SMNVEV (reference sequence). Trimming cost V 2 bases and J 5 bases; bases outside gene matches: 10. The CDR3 consists of 17 residues. CDR3 residues: CASSLRETSGPKDTQYF. The DNA of the CDR3 is TGTGCCAGCAGTTTAAGGGAGACTAGCGGGCCGAAAGATACGCAGTATTTT.

The V and J genes are TRBV19 and TRBJ1-2; 8 nucleotides line up with TRBD1. V shed 10 bases and J 4 bases; nucleotides not matched to a gene: 14. In germline, CDR1 is LNHDA, CDR2 SQIVND (reference sequence). This CDR3 has 15 residues. The CDR3 spells CATAQEQGVGYGYTF. CDR3 DNA sequence: TGTGCCACCGCGCAAGAACAGGGGGTGGGCTATGGCTACACCTTC.

The genes are TRBV5-1 and TRBJ2-2, with a possible D match to TRBD2 (5 bases). V was cut by 0 bases and J by 5 bases, with 8 bases left in between. This CDR3 comprises 14 residues. Germline values: CDR1 SGHRS, CDR2 YFSETQ. The CDR3 DNA sequence: TGCGCCAGCAGCTTGGCCTCGGGGACCGGGGAGCTGTTTTTT. This sequence encodes CASSLASGTGELFF. Drawing the rest from reference TRBV5-1 and TRBJ2-2, the complete variable domain is KAGVTQTPRYLIKTRGQQVTLSCSPISGHRSVSWYQQTPGQGLQFLFEYFSETQRNKGNFPGRFSGRQFSNSRSEMNVSTLELGDSALYLCASSLASGTGELFFGEGSRLTVL.

This chain connects TRBV7-9 to TRBJ1-2, with D unclear. Trimming left V 5 bases short and J 1 base short, with 17 bases between. The CDR3 extends over 16 amino acids. The germline gives CDR1 SEHNR, CDR2 FQNEAQ (reference sequence). CDR3 sequence (DNA): TGTGCCAGCAGCCTACTAAGACCGACGAATAACTATGGCTACACCTTC. Residues: CASSLLRPTNNYGYTF.

The chain has TRBV4-1 and TRBJ2-7; 7 positions match TRBD2. The CDR3 is 15 residues long. J lost 4 bases, V lost 1 base, and 7 bases had no gene match. CDR1 is MGHRA and CDR2 is YSYEKL in the germline V gene. CDR3: CASSQGSRGGYEQYF. CDR3 nucleotide sequence: TGCGCCAGCAGCCAAGGTTCGCGGGGAGGGTACGAGCAGTACTTC.

The chain couples TRBV5-1 to TRBJ2-2, with 11 bases identical to TRBD2. The CDR3 runs to 17 residues. The V segment lost 1 base and the J segment 5 bases; nucleotides outside the gene matches: 7. The germline V gene has CDR1 SGHRS and CDR2 YFSETQ. Written as DNA, the CDR3 is TGCGCCAGCAGCTTGAGTCCTAGCGGGGGGACAACCGGGGAGCTGTTTTTT. Protein: CASSLSPSGGTTGELFF.

V and J are TRBV27 and TRBJ1-1; TRBD1 aligns across 7 bases. V shed 0 bases, J shed 0 bases, and the junction held 4 bases outside the gene matches. Looked up from germline, CDR1 is MNHEY and CDR2 is SMNVEV (reference sequence). This CDR3 comprises 16 residues. The CDR3 region is CASSLSLGQMNTEAFF. In DNA form, the CDR3 reads TGTGCCAGCAGTTTATCTCTGGGACAGATGAACACTGAAGCTTTCTTT.

The rearrangement links TRBV28 to TRBJ1-1; D gene ambiguous. The V gene's germline CDR1 is MDHEN and CDR2 SYDVKM. Trimming stripped 5 bases from V and 0 bases from J, with 19 bases between. The CDR3 covers 17 residues. The DNA for the CDR3 is TGTGCCAGCAGTCTTACTGTGATTCCCGAGATGAACACTGAAGCTTTCTTT. Its protein is CASSLTVIPEMNTEAFF.

The gene calls are TRBV5-4 and TRBJ2-1, with a possible D match to TRBD2 (6 bases). CDR1 SGHNT and CDR2 YYREEE come from the germline V gene (reference sequence). Trimming took 0 bases from V and 5 from J, leaving 27 bases between them. This CDR3 is built from 20 residues. The chain's CDR3 is CASSLGWRTTYRGPHNEQFF. DNA for the CDR3: TGTGCCAGCAGCTTGGGTTGGCGGACTACTTATAGGGGCCCCCACAATGAGCAGTTCTTC.